The sequence of this TCR beta chain was determined in a study of blood T cell repertoires in COVID-19. Study-wide context: Donors in the United States, Italy and Spain gave samples during acute or convalescent COVID-19. Sources were T cells, B-cell-depleted T cells, or PBMCs; the material itself was cDNA or gDNA.

CDR3 length: 20 amino acids. Germline-derived CDR1 and CDR2 are SGDLS and YYNGEE. J lost 3 bases, V lost 1 base, and 16 bases had no gene match. Per the original methods: Reference gene primer amplification yielded estimated nucleated cell counts. Libraries were prepared by immunoSEQ multiplex PCR; TCRdb keeps only in-frame clonotypes and omits some of them. For V, J and clone size, that table is used; D and trimming come from the DNA. This sample yields under 150,000 clones, of which roughly 85% are seen a single time; about 3% belongs to the top ten. Sequencing was carried out using peripheral blood. The sequence was collected from a man aged 35-49 years with acute or convalescent COVID-19. The genes are TRBV9 and TRBJ2-2; 9 bases agree with TRBD2. DNA for the CDR3: TGTGCCAGCAGCGTAAGCTCCTCGGCGGGGGGGTACCGGGACACCGGGGAGCTGTTTTTT. Encoded protein: CASSVSSSAGGYRDTGELFF.